The 30 T cell receptor beta chains presented below share a single source sample, sequenced in a study of Ad26.COV2.S vaccination and SARS-CoV-2 variants. Sequencing used immunoSEQ multiplex PCR; TCRdb keeps in-frame clones, though not all of them. Of 100,000 or so clones detected, 80% appear once; the ten largest clones hold around 15%. Sequenced here: peripheral blood, sampled after recovery from COVID-19. The receptors derive from a human donor who had recovered from COVID-19.

At least ten counts were recorded for this clone. The chain has TRBV10-2 and TRBJ1-1; weak D call: TRBD1 (5 bases). V gave up 1 base and J gave up 4 bases, with 19 bases separating them. Looked up from germline, CDR1 is WSHSY and CDR2 is SAAADI. The CDR3 extends over 17 amino acids. The CDR3: CASSEWQDFLGGTEAFF. Here the CDR3 DNA reads TGCGCCAGCAGTGAGTGGCAGGATTTCCTCGGGGGCACTGAAGCTTTCTTT.

The chain couples TRBV7-2 to TRBJ2-2; D is undetermined. CDR3 length equals 15 residues. Trimming took 5 bases from V and 5 from J, leaving 15 bases between them. CDR1 and CDR2 from the germline V gene are SGHTA and FQGNSA. The CDR3 loop is CASSVNMAGTGELFF. The DNA of the CDR3 is TGTGCCAGCAGCGTAAACATGGCCGGAACCGGGGAGCTGTTTTTT.

V gene TRBV5-1 combines with J gene TRBJ2-2, with D perhaps matching TRBD1 (6 bases). V was cut by 2 bases and J by 5 bases, with 19 bases left in between. CDR3 length: 17 residues. Germline CDR1 reads SGHRS; CDR2 reads YFSETQ. The CDR3 sequence: CASSFVMVTGRTGELFF. The CDR3 bases are TGCGCCAGCAGCTTCGTCATGGTAACAGGGCGGACCGGGGAGCTGTTTTTT.

The chain links TRBV25-1 to TRBJ1-4; D gene unclear. The V end lost 9 bases, the J end lost 3 bases, and 11 bases lay between the germline ends. The CDR3 runs to 13 residues. Germline values: CDR1 MGHDK, CDR2 SYGVNS. CDR3: CASGGLANEKLFF. The DNA of the CDR3 is TGTGCCAGTGGAGGGTTGGCTAATGAAAAACTGTTTTTT.

The table lists this clone with a few counts. The V gene is TRBV7-3, the J gene TRBJ1-6; 7 bases map to TRBD1. The CDR3 runs 15 residues. V gave up 3 bases and J gave up 7 bases; unmatched junction bases: 6. Per germline, CDR1 SGHTA and CDR2 FQGTGA. The CDR3 protein is CASSFPPDRNSPLHF. The CDR3 coding sequence is TGTGCCAGCAGCTTCCCCCCGGACAGGAATTCACCCCTCCACTTT.

The CDR3 DNA follows: TGTGCCAGCAGCCCAACTCCCGGATCTTACTATGGCTACACCTTC. Residues: CASSPTPGSYYGYTF. The genes are TRBV3-1 (or the pseudogene TRBV3-2) and TRBJ1-2; no clear D gene. Germline-derived CDR1 and CDR2 are LGHDT and YNNKEL (reference sequence). The CDR3 length is 15 residues. Trimming stripped 4 bases from V and 3 bases from J, with 15 bases between.

This clone is a singleton in its sample. The chain recombines TRBV11-2 with TRBJ2-1; D not resolved. The V gene's germline CDR1 is SGHAT and CDR2 FQNNGV. Trimming stripped 3 bases from V and 5 bases from J, with 11 bases between. CDR3 length: 14 residues. In DNA form, the CDR3 reads TGTGCCAGCAGCTTTGCTGGCAGACACAATGAGCAGTTCTTC. It is translated as CASSFAGRHNEQFF.

V is TRBV28 and J is TRBJ1-5; D is uncertain. The V end lost 7 bases, the J end lost 6 bases, and 19 bases lay between the germline ends. Per the germline V gene, CDR1 is MDHEN and CDR2 is SYDVKM. The CDR3 runs 15 residues. The CDR3, as DNA: TGTGCCAGCACCTTAGGAGGCAGTGAACGTCAGCCCCAGCATTTT. It encodes CASTLGGSERQPQHF.

The chain has TRBV29-1 and TRBJ1-5, with TRBD1 matching over 8 bases. The CDR3 spans 14 residues. J lost 6 bases, V lost 4 bases, and 8 bases had no gene match. CDR1 is SQVTM and CDR2 is ANQGSEA in the germline V gene. The CDR3 DNA follows: TGCAGCGTTGGATTTGCAGGGGGCGGTCAGCCCCAGCATTTT. This sequence encodes CSVGFAGGGQPQHF.

The chain joins TRBV4-1 to TRBJ2-4; 7 positions match TRBD1. Trimming at V came to 2 bases and at J to 3 bases, leaving 10 bases not matched to a gene. The CDR3 is made up of 17 amino acids. Germline V CDR1 and CDR2: MGHRA, YSYEKL. CDR3 in DNA: TGCGCCAGCAGCCAACCTATTACAGGGGACGGCAAAAACATTCAGTACTTC. This gives the protein CASSQPITGDGKNIQYF.

V is TRBV6-2 or TRBV6-3 and J is TRBJ1-1, with D uncertain. Germline V gene sequence: CDR1 MNHEY, CDR2 SVGEGT. The CDR3 contains 12 residues. V lost 2 bases and J 5 bases, leaving 6 bases between the germline ends. The CDR3 nucleotides read TGTGCCAGCAGTTACCCATATACTGAAGCTTTCTTT. It translates to CASSYPYTEAFF.

This chain connects TRBV4-2 to TRBJ1-4; D unresolved. The CDR3 length is 16 residues. Trimming took 4 bases from V and 5 from J, leaving 17 bases between them. CDR1 and CDR2 (germline): LGHNA, YNFKEQ. As DNA, the CDR3 is TGTGCCAGCAGCCCCCAAGCTCAAGGGTTAAATGAAAAACTGTTTTTT. Translating gives CASSPQAQGLNEKLFF.

The genes are TRBV28 and TRBJ2-7; a weak D match, TRBD2 (5 bases). The V gene lost 6 bases and the J gene lost 1 base, with 19 bases spanning the gap. The CDR3 is 16 amino acids. Per the germline V gene, CDR1 is MDHEN and CDR2 is SYDVKM. CDR3 DNA sequence: TGTGCCAGCAGCTTTAGCGCGGACTTCAGTTCCTACGAGCAGTACTTC. This gives the protein CASSFSADFSSYEQYF.

This chain joins TRBV3-1 (or the pseudogene TRBV3-2) and TRBJ2-7; tentatively, D is TRBD2 (6 bases). Germline values: CDR1 LGHDT, CDR2 YNNKEL (reference sequence). The CDR3 has 15 residues. Between the trimmed V and J ends, which lost 2 bases and 3 bases, there was a span of 14 bases. CDR3 DNA: TGTGCCAGCAGCCAAAGCATGGAGGGAGTCTACGAGCAGTACTTC. It yields the protein CASSQSMEGVYEQYF.

V gene TRBV28 combines with J gene TRBJ1-5, with D tentatively TRBD1 (5 bases). The germline CDR1 and CDR2 sequences are MDHEN and SYDVKM. V dropped 6 bases and J dropped 2 bases, with 17 bases sitting between them. The CDR3 spans 16 residues. The chain's CDR3 is CASRLLTGGGNQPQHF. In DNA form, the CDR3 reads TGTGCCAGCAGGCTGCTGACGGGGGGGGGCAATCAGCCCCAGCATTTT.

This clone appeared once. This chain connects TRBV30 to TRBJ2-4; D remains unclear. V was trimmed by 6 bases and J by 3 bases, leaving 9 bases between them. The germline CDR1 and CDR2 sequences are GTSNPN and SVGIG (reference sequence). The CDR3 totals 12 residues. The CDR3 sequence: CACQTYKNIQYF. CDR3 sequence (DNA): TGTGCCTGTCAAACGTACAAAAACATTCAGTACTTC.

The chain employs TRBV5-6 and TRBJ2-1; D unresolved. The V and J ends lost 4 bases and 8 bases respectively, with 13 bases between them. Germline V gives CDR1 SGHDT, CDR2 YYEEEE. The CDR3 is 13 amino acids. CDR3: CASSGVRPDEQFF. DNA for the CDR3: TGTGCCAGCAGCGGCGTCCGCCCCGATGAGCAGTTCTTC.

This clone has just a few counts. The chain employs TRBV5-6 and TRBJ1-2; 11 bases line up with TRBD1. Germline trimming cut 5 bases from V and 6 bases from J; bases unmatched to any gene: 6. The CDR3 loop spans 14 amino acids. In germline, CDR1 is SGHDT, CDR2 YYEEEE. CDR3: CASRTPGQGDGYTF. The CDR3 DNA is TGTGCCAGCAGAACCCCGGGACAGGGGGATGGCTACACCTTC.

In this sample, this clone turned up a few times. The gene calls are TRBV24-1 and TRBJ2-3; 10 positions agree with TRBD2. Germline assignment: CDR1 KGHDR and CDR2 SFDVKD. The CDR3 length is 18 residues. V lost 0 bases to trimming and J lost 1 base; unmatched junction nucleotides: 6. The CDR3 loop reads CATSDLQSLAGGTDTQYF. In nucleotides, the CDR3 is TGTGCCACCAGTGATTTGCAATCGCTAGCGGGGGGCACAGATACGCAGTATTTT.

The V call is TRBV5-1, the J call TRBJ1-3, with D maybe TRBD1 (6 bases). CDR3 length: 17 amino acids. Per germline, CDR1 SGHRS and CDR2 YFSETQ. V lost 0 bases and J 0 bases, leaving 13 bases between the germline ends. The CDR3 region is CASSLAFGRGSGNTIYF. In DNA form, the CDR3 reads TGCGCCAGCAGCTTGGCCTTTGGCAGGGGCTCTGGAAACACCATATATTTT.

The chain couples TRBV14 to TRBJ1-2; 8 positions match TRBD1. This CDR3 comprises 12 residues. J lost 8 bases, V lost 4 bases, and 3 bases had no gene match. Germline CDR1 is SGHDN and CDR2 is FVKESK. CDR3 DNA: TGTGCCAGCAGCCCGACAGGGGTGGGCTACACCTTC. Protein sequence: CASSPTGVGYTF.

V is TRBV12-3 or TRBV12-4 and J is TRBJ1-1; D is unresolved. This CDR3 has 12 amino acids. V lost 3 bases to trimming and J lost 7 bases, with 9 bases between them. This chain's CDR3 is CASSLLEGEAFF. In nucleotides, the CDR3 is TGTGCCAGCAGTTTGTTGGAAGGTGAAGCTTTCTTT.

This chain uses TRBV10-3 with TRBJ2-5; a weak D match, TRBD1 (7 bases). The length of the CDR3 is 15 residues. The germline V gene has CDR1 ENHRY and CDR2 SYGVKD. V shed 0 bases and J shed 4 bases, with 12 bases lying between them. The CDR3, as DNA: TGTGCCATCAGTGAGTCCAGCCAGGGGGGAGAGACCCAGTACTTC. Translating gives CAISESSQGGETQYF.

This sequence joins TRBV6-2 or TRBV6-3 and TRBJ2-1, with a weak D call TRBD2 (5 bases). This CDR3 comprises 17 residues. With 0 bases removed from V and 4 bases from J, the gap between germline ends came to 16 bases. Germline loops: CDR1 MNHEY, CDR2 SVGEGT. The CDR3 region is CASSYSIGVSGYNEQFF. The CDR3 coding sequence is TGTGCCAGCAGTTACTCGATCGGGGTGTCGGGATACAATGAGCAGTTCTTC.

The rearrangement links TRBV4-1 to TRBJ1-4; possibly TRBD1 for D (5 bases). The germline CDR1 and CDR2 sequences are MGHRA and YSYEKL. V lost 0 bases, J lost 14 bases, and 13 bases lay in between. The CDR3 is made up of 13 amino acids. The CDR3 region is CASSQDRGTPLFF. Written as DNA, the CDR3 is TGCGCCAGCAGCCAAGATCGAGGGACCCCTCTGTTTTTT.

The chain is built from TRBV10-3 and TRBJ2-3; TRBD2 aligns across 14 bases. Trimming at V came to 4 bases and at J to 4 bases, leaving 4 bases not matched to a gene. CDR3 length: 16 amino acids. Germline V gene lookup returns CDR1 ENHRY and CDR2 SYGVKD. This CDR3 is CAISGGLAGGPDTQYF. CDR3 nucleotide sequence: TGTGCCATCAGTGGAGGACTAGCGGGGGGCCCAGATACGCAGTATTTT.

This clone was seen a single time. The chain combines TRBV5-6 with TRBJ1-2; 7 bases line up with TRBD1. The CDR3 has 17 amino acids. V shed 4 bases and J 1 base; nucleotides not matched to a gene: 13. CDR1 and CDR2 from the germline V gene are SGHDT and YYEEEE. CDR3 nucleotide sequence: TGTGCCAGCAGCCCCGACCCCAGGACAGGATTTAACTATGGCTACACCTTC. Protein sequence: CASSPDPRTGFNYGYTF.

This chain connects TRBV5-1 to TRBJ2-7; 11 nucleotides line up with TRBD1. This CDR3 has 13 residues. The germline V gene has CDR1 SGHRS and CDR2 YFSETQ. V lost 4 bases to trimming and J lost 6 bases; unmatched junction nucleotides: 3. CDR3 DNA sequence: TGCGCCAGCAGCACCGGGACAGGGGGCGAGCAGTACTTC. It translates to CASSTGTGGEQYF. Full variable domain (remainder filled in from reference TRBV5-1 and TRBJ2-7): KAGVTQTPRYLIKTRGQQVTLSCSPISGHRSVSWYQQTPGQGLQFLFEYFSETQRNKGNFPGRFSGRQFSNSRSEMNVSTLELGDSALYLCASSTGTGGEQYFGPGTRLTVT.

The chain is built from TRBV7-9 and TRBJ2-1; no definite D call. Per the germline V gene, CDR1 is SEHNR and CDR2 is FQNEAQ (reference sequence). CDR3 length: 13 residues. Trimming took 1 base from V and 4 from J, leaving 5 bases between them. The CDR3, as DNA: TGTGCCAGCAGCTTAGGGACGTACAATGAGCAGTTCTTC. This gives the protein CASSLGTYNEQFF.

This chain links TRBV28 with TRBJ2-1; TRBD2 might be the D (5 bases). This CDR3 is built from 16 residues. V was clipped by 2 bases and J by 2 bases, with 13 bases between them. Germline lookup yields CDR1 MDHEN and CDR2 SYDVKM. The DNA for the CDR3 is TGTGCCAGCAGTTTACGCGGACTCCCTACCTACAATGAGCAGTTCTTC. It yields the protein CASSLRGLPTYNEQFF.